These T cell receptor beta chains were read from a single sample in a study of cytomegalovirus exposure and HLA in healthy donors. Data came from immunoSEQ multiplex PCR; TCRdb stores just in-frame clones and leaves some out. The table has fewer than 200,000 clones, under 75% seen once. Sequences were obtained from PBMCs. The receptors stem from a man aged 40-49 years in good health and CMV-seropositive. The CDR3 runs from the conserved cysteine through the conserved F or W. D genes are given only for firm matches. For some rows the clone size is stated as once, few or many, or as a class when expanded; others skip it.

TRBV18	TRBJ2-2	.	15	once	TGTGCCAGCTCACCCGAGGTTTTTGACACCGGGGAGCTGTTTTTT	CASSPEVFDTGELFF
TRBV5-1	TRBJ1-2	TRBD1	13	.	TGCGCCAGCAGCTTGGCGAGGGGGCATGGCTACACCTTC	CASSLARGHGYTF
TRBV11-2	TRBJ2-2	.	16	.	TGTGCCAGCAGCTTAGTAGCGTCAGCTGGAACCGGGGAGCTGTTTTTT	CASSLVASAGTGELFF
TRBV27	TRBJ2-7	TRBD1	14	.	TGTGCCAGCAGTTTGACAGGGGTGTCCTACGAGCAGTACTTC	CASSLTGVSYEQYF
TRBV5-1	TRBJ1-2	.	15	.	TGCGCCAGCAGCTTGTCGGTGATTCCTAACTATGGCTACACCTTC	CASSLSVIPNYGYTF
TRBV7-9	TRBJ1-1	.	12	.	TGTGCCAGCAGCTTAGGGGCCCGTGAAGCTTTCTTT	CASSLGAREAFF
TRBV6-5	TRBJ1-1	TRBD1	14	.	TGTGCCAGCAGGCAAGACAGGGGTAACACTGAAGCTTTCTTT	CASRQDRGNTEAFF
TRBV19	TRBJ2-7	TRBD1	13	once	TGTGCCAGTAGGGGGGACAGTACTGACGAGCAGTACTTC	CASRGDSTDEQYF
TRBV6-5	TRBJ2-5	TRBD1	13	.	TGTGCCAGCAGTTACAGGGGGCGAGAGACCCAGTACTTC	CASSYRGRETQYF
TRBV7-9	TRBJ1-2	.	13	.	TGTGCCAGCAGTCAGGGAGGGGCCTATGGCTACACCTTC	CASSQGGAYGYTF
TRBV6-5	TRBJ2-3	.	14	.	TGTGCCAGCAGTTACCAAGAGGGCTCAGATACGCAGTATTTT	CASSYQEGSDTQYF
TRBV9	TRBJ1-4	TRBD1	14	.	TGTGCCAGCACCGAGGGGACAGGGGGTGAAAAACTGTTTTTT	CASTEGTGGEKLFF
TRBV6-5	TRBJ2-7	TRBD1	14	.	TGTGCCAGCACTCAAAACAGGGGGCGCGTCGAGCAGTACTTC	CASTQNRGRVEQYF
TRBV27	TRBJ2-5	.	12	.	TGTGCCAGCAGGGAGGGTAGAGAGACCCAGTACTTC	CASREGRETQYF
TRBV6-1	TRBJ1-2	.	15	once	TGTGCCAGCAGTGAAGGAGCAGGGGCCTTCTATGGCTACACCTTC	CASSEGAGAFYGYTF
TRBV25-1	TRBJ1-1	.	12	.	TGTGCCAGCAGTGTGAGGAACACTGAAGCTTTCTTT	CASSVRNTEAFF
TRBV4-1	TRBJ1-1	.	17	few	TGCGCCAGCAGCCAAGCCCTTCTGGGTTTTGGCCGGGCTGAAGCTTTCTTT	CASSQALLGFGRAEAFF
TRBV15	TRBJ2-7	.	13	.	TGTGCCACCAGCACCTCAGGCAGCTACGAGCAGTACTTC	CATSTSGSYEQYF
TRBV7-9	TRBJ2-5	.	14	.	TGTGCCAGCAGTAATACAGGGAGACAAGAGACCCAGTACTTC	CASSNTGRQETQYF
TRBV6-5	TRBJ1-2	.	13	.	TGTGCCAGCAGTTACCGGGGAGTGCGTGGCTACACCTTC	CASSYRGVRGYTF
TRBV25-1	TRBJ2-2	.	14	.	TGTGCCAGCATTGGCGGAGTTAACACCGGGGAGCTGTTTTTT	CASIGGVNTGELFF
TRBV7-2	TRBJ2-3	.	14	.	TGTGCCAGCAGCCCCGACAGAAGCACAGATACGCAGTATTTT	CASSPDRSTDTQYF
TRBV18	TRBJ1-6	TRBD1	19	.	TGTGCCAGCTCACCCCTGGGGAACCCCGTACAGGGGAGCAATTCACCCCTCCACTTT	CASSPLGNPVQGSNSPLHF
TRBV2	TRBJ1-5	TRBD1	15	.	TGTGCCAGCAGTCGGGACAGGGGGTCCCTTGGGCCCCAGCATTTT	CASSRDRGSLGPQHF
TRBV7-7	TRBJ2-7	.	14	.	TGTGCTAGCAGCTTCGGAGACCCCTCCTACGAGCAGTACTTC	CASSFGDPSYEQYF
TRBV30	TRBJ1-2	.	12	once	TGTGCCTGGAAAATAGCTAACTATGGCTACACCTTC	CAWKIANYGYTF
TRBV7-9	TRBJ2-5	TRBD2	16	.	TGTGCCAGCAGCCGCGGGGAGGGGTGGTTCCAAGAGACCCAGTACTTC	CASSRGEGWFQETQYF
TRBV5-6	TRBJ2-7	TRBD1	14	.	TGTGCCAGCAGCTTGGTAGCAGGGGGCTACGAGCAGTACTTC	CASSLVAGGYEQYF
TRBV9	TRBJ2-5	TRBD2	15	.	TGTGCCAGCAGCGTAGTAGGACTAGCGGGCGAGACCCAGTACTTC	CASSVVGLAGETQYF
TRBV7-9	TRBJ2-2	TRBD1	15	.	TGTGCCAGCAGCATTCTACAGGGGGCAGGCGGGGAGCTGTTTTTT	CASSILQGAGGELFF
TRBV6-5	TRBJ2-1	TRBD2	13	.	TGTGCCAGCAGTTACAGGACTAGCGGGGAGCAGTTCTTC	CASSYRTSGEQFF
TRBV11-2	TRBJ2-7	.	12	.	TGTGCCAGCAGCTTAGCCCCGTACGAGCAGTACTTC	CASSLAPYEQYF
TRBV11-2	TRBJ1-2	.	15	once	TGTGCCAGCAGATTAGGGGAGGGGGGAAACTATGGCTACACCTTC	CASRLGEGGNYGYTF
TRBV5-1	TRBJ1-1	.	14	.	TGCGCCAGCAGCTTGCGGGTAGAGAACACTGAAGCTTTCTTT	CASSLRVENTEAFF
TRBV7-2	TRBJ2-7	.	14	.	TGTGCCAGCAGCCCGTTATACAGTTCCTACGAGCAGTACTTC	CASSPLYSSYEQYF
TRBV11-1	TRBJ2-7	TRBD1	15	once	TGTGCCAGCAGCCCTCAGGACAGGGGAAGGTACGAGCAGTACTTC	CASSPQDRGRYEQYF
TRBV9	TRBJ2-5	TRBD1	15	.	TGTGCCAGCAGCGTAGAGACAGGGAGTGACCAAGAGCAGTACTTC	CASSVETGSDQEQYF
TRBV7-2	TRBJ2-7	.	14	once	TGTGCCAGCAGCCCCGAGGATGCTCGCTACGAGCAGTACTTC	CASSPEDARYEQYF
TRBV5-1	TRBJ1-1	TRBD1	15	few	TGCGCCAGCAGCTTGGGGACAGGATATAACACTGAAGCTTTCTTT	CASSLGTGYNTEAFF
TRBV5-1	TRBJ2-2	TRBD2	21	once	TGCGCCAGCAGCTTGCAAGTCCCGGGACTAGCGGGGTCGAACGTGATCGGGGAGCTGTTTTTT	CASSLQVPGLAGSNVIGELFF
TRBV7-9	TRBJ2-1	TRBD2	17	.	TGTGCCAGCAGCTTAGAGGCGGGGGTTCGTCTGGTCAATGAGCAGTTCTTC	CASSLEAGVRLVNEQFF
TRBV19	TRBJ2-5	TRBD1	14	.	TGTGCCAGTAGTAGGACAGGGGGCCGGGAGACCCAGTACTTC	CASSRTGGRETQYF
TRBV5-4	TRBJ1-1	TRBD1	15	.	TGTGCCAGCAGCGGCCGGACAGGGGTGAACACTGAAGCTTTCTTT	CASSGRTGVNTEAFF
TRBV6-5	TRBJ1-6	.	15	.	TGTGCCAGCAGTCCCGAGCGCTCCTATAATTCACCCCTCCACTTT	CASSPERSYNSPLHF
TRBV2	TRBJ1-2	TRBD1	17	.	TGTGCCAGCAGTGCCGTGAGGACAGGGTTGGGGGACTATGGCTACACCTTC	CASSAVRTGLGDYGYTF
TRBV18	TRBJ1-2	TRBD1	16	.	TGTGCCAGCTCCCCTAACAACAGGGGGCAGGGCTATGGCTACACCTTC	CASSPNNRGQGYGYTF
TRBV7-8	TRBJ1-5	.	16	.	TGTGCCAGCAGCATGCCGGGAGGGATGGGTGTTCAGCCCCAGCATTTT	CASSMPGGMGVQPQHF
TRBV19	TRBJ1-2	.	15	.	TGTGCCAGTAGTTCAACTCTGGACAGCAGTGATGGCTACACCTTC	CASSSTLDSSDGYTF
TRBV7-9	TRBJ2-7	.	13	few	TGTGCCAGCAGCCCTCAGGGTCCCTACGAGCAGTACTTC	CASSPQGPYEQYF
TRBV4-2	TRBJ2-3	TRBD2	18	.	TGTGCCAGCAGCCAAATCGCCGGGGCGGGGGTTAGCACAGATACGCAGTATTTT	CASSQIAGAGVSTDTQYF
TRBV12-5	TRBJ1-5	.	14	.	TGTGCTAGTGGTGTCTCGACACCGAATCAGCCCCAGCATTTT	CASGVSTPNQPQHF
TRBV9	TRBJ1-4	TRBD1	14	.	TGTGCCAGCAGCGCCCGGACAGGGAATGAAAAACTGTTTTTT	CASSARTGNEKLFF